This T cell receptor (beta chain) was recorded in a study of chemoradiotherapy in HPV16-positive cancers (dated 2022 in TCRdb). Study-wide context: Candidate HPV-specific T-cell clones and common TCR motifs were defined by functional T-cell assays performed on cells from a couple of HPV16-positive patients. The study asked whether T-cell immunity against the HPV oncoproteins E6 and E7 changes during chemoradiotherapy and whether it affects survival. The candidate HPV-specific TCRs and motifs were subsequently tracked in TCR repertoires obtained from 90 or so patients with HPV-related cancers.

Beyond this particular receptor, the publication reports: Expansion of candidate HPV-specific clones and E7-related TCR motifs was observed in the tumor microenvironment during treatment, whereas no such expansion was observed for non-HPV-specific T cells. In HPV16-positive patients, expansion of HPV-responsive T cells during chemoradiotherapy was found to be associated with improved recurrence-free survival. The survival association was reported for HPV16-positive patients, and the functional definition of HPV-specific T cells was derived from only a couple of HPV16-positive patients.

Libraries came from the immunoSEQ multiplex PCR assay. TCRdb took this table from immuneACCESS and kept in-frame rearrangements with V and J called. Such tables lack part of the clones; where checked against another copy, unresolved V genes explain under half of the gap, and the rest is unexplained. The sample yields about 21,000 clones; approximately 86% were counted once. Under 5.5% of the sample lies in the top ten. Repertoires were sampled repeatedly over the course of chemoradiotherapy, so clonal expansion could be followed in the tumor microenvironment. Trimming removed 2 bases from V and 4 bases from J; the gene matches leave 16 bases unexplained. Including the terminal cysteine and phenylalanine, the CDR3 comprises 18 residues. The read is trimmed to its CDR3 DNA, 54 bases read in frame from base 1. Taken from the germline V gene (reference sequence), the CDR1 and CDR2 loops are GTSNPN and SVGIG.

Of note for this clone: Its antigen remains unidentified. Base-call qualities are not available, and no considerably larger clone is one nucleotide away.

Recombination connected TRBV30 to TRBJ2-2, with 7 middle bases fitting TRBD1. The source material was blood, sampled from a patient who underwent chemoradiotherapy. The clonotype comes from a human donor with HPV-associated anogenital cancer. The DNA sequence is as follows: TGTGCCTGGAGTTTGGGACAGTATACGCTTCGGGGCACCGGGGAGCTGTTTTTT. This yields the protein CAWSLGQYTLRGTGELFF.